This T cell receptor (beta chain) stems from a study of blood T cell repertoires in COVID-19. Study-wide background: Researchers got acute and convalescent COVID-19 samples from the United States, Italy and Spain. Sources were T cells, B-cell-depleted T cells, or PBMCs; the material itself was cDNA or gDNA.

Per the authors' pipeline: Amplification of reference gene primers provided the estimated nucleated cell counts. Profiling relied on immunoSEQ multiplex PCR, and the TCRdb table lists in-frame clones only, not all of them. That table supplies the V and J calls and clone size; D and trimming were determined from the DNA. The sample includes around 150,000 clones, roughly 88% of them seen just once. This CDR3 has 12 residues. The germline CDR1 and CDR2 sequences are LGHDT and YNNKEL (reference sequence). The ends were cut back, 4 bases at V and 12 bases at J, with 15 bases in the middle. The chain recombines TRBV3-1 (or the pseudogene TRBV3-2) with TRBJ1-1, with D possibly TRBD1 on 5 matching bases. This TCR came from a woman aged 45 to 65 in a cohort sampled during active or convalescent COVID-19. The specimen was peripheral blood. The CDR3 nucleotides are TGTGCCAGCAGCCTTCGCCGGGGGAAGACTTTCTTT. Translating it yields CASSLRRGKTFF.